A single sample is the source of the 25 T cell receptor beta chains below, sequenced in a study of response to subunit inactivated influenza vaccine (dated by TCRdb to 2016 to 2019). In the paper's terms, the time point label means: around 47 days after influenza vaccine administration. Libraries were built with RT-PCR. For sequencing, an Illumina HiSeq 2500 was employed. The public reads were quality trimmed at Q25 with fastp and then assembled into clones with MiXCR by TCRdb, keeping productive beta chains. Rows are combined by CDR3 protein, so each entry shows the most common genes and DNA. The sample yields a few hundred thousand distinct CDR3 sequences; over 9.5% were counted once. The ten largest clones take up approximately 12% of the sample. The sample consisted of PBMCs from blood, taken about 6 weeks after vaccination. These receptors were obtained from a man aged 45 to 65 who received an inactivated influenza vaccine. Donor details come from another sample of the same person, matched by shared clones.

This clonotype was recorded many times. The chain carries TRBV29-1 and TRBJ2-1; the match to TRBD1 covers 8 bases. Germline CDR1 is SQVTM and CDR2 is ANQGSEA. The CDR3 loop spans 13 amino acids. Losses at the gene ends were 5 bases for V and 3 bases for J; bases not matched to a gene: 3. In nucleotides, the CDR3 is TGCAGCGTTCCGGGACAGGTCTACAATGAGCAGTTCTTC. Protein sequence: CSVPGQVYNEQFF.

This clonotype was observed a handful of times. The J gene is TRBJ2-7, the V gene TRBV12-3 or TRBV12-4; D is unresolved. The V gene lost 1 base and the J gene lost 0 bases, with 13 bases spanning the gap. This CDR3 has 16 residues. The CDR3, as DNA: TGTGCCAGCAGTTTAGTCTTCAGGCGGAGCTCCTACGAGCAGTACTTC. Encoded protein: CASSLVFRRSSYEQYF.

This clonotype appeared many times. The chain employs TRBV7-9 and TRBJ2-7; 11 bases map to TRBD2. V lost 5 bases and J lost 2; bases outside the gene matches: 11. There are 17 residues in the CDR3. Germline CDR1 is SEHNR and CDR2 is FQNEAQ (reference sequence). Here the CDR3 reads CASSPFRGTSGTYEQYF. CDR3 coding DNA: TGTGCCAGCAGCCCGTTTCGGGGGACTAGCGGTACCTACGAGCAGTACTTC.

This clonotype was recorded a few times. The chain carries TRBV20-1 and TRBJ2-1; D is perhaps TRBD1 or TRBD2 (5 bases each). The V and J ends lost 5 bases and 8 bases respectively, with 13 bases between them. CDR3 length equals 12 residues. The V gene's germline CDR1 is DFQATT and CDR2 SNEGSKA (reference sequence). The CDR3 DNA is TGCAGTGCTCGCCGGGACGGGTATGAGCAGTTCTTC. It translates to CSARRDGYEQFF.

This clonotype was found many times. The chain combines TRBV12-3 or TRBV12-4 with TRBJ2-3; D is perhaps TRBD2 (5 bases). The CDR3 totals 15 residues. V was pared by 3 bases and J by 3 bases, with 13 bases between. DNA of the CDR3: TGTGCCAGCAGTTTCACCCCGGGAAGAACAGATACGCAGTATTTT. Its translation: CASSFTPGRTDTQYF.

This sequence joins TRBV28 and TRBJ2-3; D remains unclear. The CDR3 runs to 15 residues. Looked up from germline, CDR1 is MDHEN and CDR2 is SYDVKM. Trimming removed 4 bases at V and 2 bases at J, with 13 bases between. This CDR3 reads CASSSSMWFTDTQYF. As DNA, the CDR3 is TGTGCCAGCAGTTCAAGTATGTGGTTCACAGATACGCAGTATTTT. Together with reference TRBV28 and TRBJ2-3, the CDR3 gives the full variable domain: DVKVTQSSRYLVKRTGEKVFLECVQDMDHENMFWYRQDPGLGLRLIYFSYDVKMKEKGDIPEGYSVSREKKERFSLILESASTNQTSMYLCASSSSMWFTDTQYFGPGTRLTVL.

Concerning this clonotype itself: One junction end does not reproduce the germline sequence, and a read error may be involved. The rearrangement uses TRBV7-2 and TRBJ2-3; TRBD2 agrees at 13 bases. This CDR3 contains 15 residues. In germline, CDR1 is SGHTA, CDR2 FQGNSA. CDR3 amino acids: CVSSPWTSGGYTQYF. The CDR3 DNA reads TGTGTCAGCAGCCCCTGGACTAGCGGGGGATATACGCAGTATTTT.

The chain links TRBV10-1 to TRBJ2-1; 11 bases fit TRBD2. This CDR3 has 17 residues. Germline lookup yields CDR1 WNHNN and CDR2 SYGVQD (reference sequence). V lost 2 bases to trimming and J lost 2 bases; unmatched junction nucleotides: 5. The CDR3: CASSEASGGSTYNEQFF. Here the CDR3 DNA reads TGCGCCAGCAGTGAGGCTAGCGGGGGGAGCACCTACAATGAGCAGTTCTTC.

This clonotype occurred a few times. The V gene is TRBV28, the J gene TRBJ2-5; 10 bases fit TRBD2. Per germline, CDR1 MDHEN and CDR2 SYDVKM. The CDR3 sequence is 16 residues long. The V segment lost 6 bases and the J segment 3 bases; nucleotides outside the gene matches: 10. CDR3 DNA: TGTGCCAGCAGCGCCTGGAGCGGGGGGGCTGAAGAGACCCAGTACTTC. It specifies CASSAWSGGAEETQYF. Filled out from reference TRBV28 and TRBJ2-5, the complete variable domain reads DVKVTQSSRYLVKRTGEKVFLECVQDMDHENMFWYRQDPGLGLRLIYFSYDVKMKEKGDIPEGYSVSREKKERFSLILESASTNQTSMYLCASSAWSGGAEETQYFGPGTRLLVL.

There are a few counts of this clonotype. The gene calls are TRBV5-4 and TRBJ2-7; D is perhaps TRBD2 (7 bases). V lost 1 base and J lost 7, with 15 bases in between. The CDR3 is 14 amino acids. The germline gives CDR1 SGHNT, CDR2 YYREEE (reference sequence). The CDR3 DNA sequence: TGTGCCAGCAGCTTGTGGGGGGGGCAGGGGGAGCAGTACTTC. As protein: CASSLWGGQGEQYF.

The sample holds many counts of this clonotype. The chain uses TRBV20-1 and TRBJ1-5, with D possibly TRBD1 on 6 matching bases. Trimming removed 1 base from V and 2 bases from J, with 12 bases in between. In germline, CDR1 is DFQATT, CDR2 SNEGSKA (reference sequence). The CDR3 contains 15 residues. In nucleotides, the CDR3 is TGCAGTGCTAGAGCGGACAGCCTCGGCAATCAGCCCCAGCATTTT. It is translated as CSARADSLGNQPQHF.

This clonotype has at least ten counts. The rearrangement links TRBV10-3 to TRBJ2-1, with D hard to call. Germline assignment: CDR1 ENHRY and CDR2 SYGVKD. CDR3 size: 11 residues. V was pared by 3 bases and J by 9 bases, with 6 bases between. The CDR3 DNA reads TGTGCCATCAGTGAATTGGGTGAGCAGTTCTTC. Translation gives CAISELGEQFF.

This clonotype has ten or more counts. V gene TRBV4-3 combines with J gene TRBJ2-7; 7 nucleotides line up with TRBD2. The germline CDR1 and CDR2 sequences are LGHNA and YSLEER. CDR3 size: 16 residues. V was pared by 1 base and J by 2 bases, with 8 bases of the junction left unmatched. CDR3 loop: CASSQVGASGTYEQYF. CDR3 sequence (DNA): TGCGCCAGCAGCCAAGTGGGCGCTAGCGGTACCTACGAGCAGTACTTC.

This chain joins TRBV18 and TRBJ2-2; D is possibly TRBD2 (6 bases). Germline V lookup: CDR1 KGHSH, CDR2 LQKENI. The CDR3 totals 18 residues. Trimming left V 3 bases short and J 0 bases short, with 17 bases between. CDR3 in DNA: TGTGCCAGCTCACCGCTGGGGGGTAAACCTTCGAACACCGGGGAGCTGTTTTTT. It encodes CASSPLGGKPSNTGELFF.

This clonotype has ten or more counts. V is TRBV20-1 and J is TRBJ2-2; 8 nucleotides match TRBD2. The CDR3 sequence is 14 residues long. Trimming removed 2 bases from V and 6 bases from J; junction bases left unmatched: 5. Germline assignment: CDR1 DFQATT and CDR2 SNEGSKA (reference sequence). CDR3 coding DNA: TGCAGTGCTAGACCGGGAGGGGGGTCCGGGGAGCTGTTTTTT. It codes for CSARPGGGSGELFF.

The sample holds a few counts of this clonotype. The gene calls are TRBV5-5 and TRBJ2-5; a possible D gene is TRBD1 (5 bases). This CDR3 spans 16 amino acids. With 0 bases removed from V and 1 base from J, the gap between germline ends came to 13 bases. Germline V gene sequence: CDR1 SGHKS, CDR2 YYEKEE (reference sequence). DNA for the CDR3: TGTGCCAGCAGCTTGGTGCAGGGATATCCCCAAGAGACCCAGTACTTC. Translated: CASSLVQGYPQETQYF.

This clonotype was found many times. This sequence joins TRBV19 and TRBJ2-7; D gene uncertain. There are 15 residues in the CDR3. In germline, CDR1 is LNHDA, CDR2 SQIVND (reference sequence). With 4 bases removed from V and 2 bases from J, the gap between germline ends came to 15 bases. As DNA, the CDR3 is TGTGCCAGTAGTACCGATCCCATCGGACCCTACGAGCAGTACTTC. It yields the protein CASSTDPIGPYEQYF.

This clonotype has ten or more counts. This chain uses TRBV12-3 or TRBV12-4 with TRBJ1-1; possibly TRBD1 for D (6 bases). Between the trimmed V and J ends, which lost 5 bases and 2 bases, there was a span of 12 bases. The CDR3 length is 14 residues. The CDR3 protein is CASSGIQGNTEAFF. CDR3 coding DNA: TGTGCCAGCAGTGGTATACAGGGTAACACTGAAGCTTTCTTT.

The chain recombines TRBV6-5 with TRBJ2-5; maybe TRBD1 (6 bases). Trimming stripped 0 bases from V and 5 bases from J, with 13 bases between. The CDR3 length is 15 residues. Germline values: CDR1 MNHEY, CDR2 SVGAGI. The CDR3 bases are TGTGCCAGCAGTTACTCGACCCAGGGGCGGGAGACCCAGTACTTC. It codes for CASSYSTQGRETQYF.

V usage is TRBV5-1 and J usage is TRBJ1-5; perhaps TRBD1 as D (6 bases). V gave up 0 bases and J gave up 3 bases, with 10 bases separating them. CDR3 length: 15 residues. The germline V gene encodes CDR1 SGHRS and CDR2 YFSETQ. The CDR3 nucleotides read TGCGCCAGCAGCTTGGAGTCAGGGGTCAATCAGCCCCAGCATTTT. This sequence encodes CASSLESGVNQPQHF.

This clonotype has more than one count but fewer than ten. The chain combines TRBV24-1 with TRBJ2-1; 13 nucleotides match TRBD2. The germline V gene encodes CDR1 KGHDR and CDR2 SFDVKD. The CDR3 is made up of 16 amino acids. Losses at the gene ends were 3 bases for V and 9 bases for J; bases not matched to a gene: 7. The CDR3 loop is CATSDPGLAGAGEQFF. The CDR3, as DNA: TGTGCCACCAGTGATCCCGGACTAGCGGGAGCGGGTGAGCAGTTCTTC.

The gene calls are TRBV2 and TRBJ2-2; D remains unclear. The CDR3 length is 14 residues. Germline lookup yields CDR1 SNHLY and CDR2 FYNNEI. V was trimmed by 3 bases and J by 2 bases, leaving 7 bases between them. DNA of the CDR3: TGTGCCAGCAGTGATATAACAAACACCGGGGAGCTGTTTTTT. It codes for CASSDITNTGELFF.

In this sample, this clonotype turned up many times. The chain carries TRBV5-1 and TRBJ2-7, with D unclear. This CDR3 is built from 11 residues. Trimming stripped 5 bases from V and 6 bases from J, with 9 bases between. The germline CDR1 and CDR2 sequences are SGHRS and YFSETQ. CDR3 nucleotide sequence: TGCGCCAGCAGGAAGAATGGCGAGCAGTACTTC. Translated: CASRKNGEQYF.

This clonotype was picked up a small number of times. This rearrangement joins TRBV6-1 to TRBJ1-5, with unresolved D. Germline assignment: CDR1 MNHNS and CDR2 SASEGT. V lost 4 bases and J lost 3, with 7 bases in between. The CDR3 has 13 amino acids. CDR3 nucleotide sequence: TGTGCCAGCAGTGGGCCAAACAATCAGCCCCAGCATTTT. Residues: CASSGPNNQPQHF.

This chain uses TRBV29-1 with TRBJ1-4; maybe TRBD1 (5 bases). V lost 1 base, J lost 3 bases, and 6 bases lay in between. This CDR3 spans 13 amino acids. Germline V gene lookup returns CDR1 SQVTM and CDR2 ANQGSEA. CDR3 protein: CSVEGDSNEKLFF. CDR3 DNA: TGCAGCGTTGAAGGGGACTCTAATGAAAAACTGTTTTTT. Together with reference TRBV29-1 and TRBJ1-4, the CDR3 gives the full variable domain: SAVISQKPSRDICQRGTSLTIQCQVDSQVTMMFWYRQQPGQSLTLIATANQGSEATYESGFVIDKFPISRPNLTFSTLTVSNMSPEDSSIYLCSVEGDSNEKLFFGSGTQLSVL.